This record looks at one TCR beta chain sequence and its context. One end of the junction varies from germline; a read error may be responsible. Using immunoSEQ multiplex PCR, the repertoire was profiled, and TCRdb retains in-frame clones only, with some absent. The sample yields 640,000 or so clones, roughly 86% seen once. This sample is drawn from a study of shared T cell receptors in the human thymus. CDR3 length equals 15 residues. The V gene's germline CDR1 is SSHAT and CDR2 FNYEAQ (reference sequence). These data also formed part of another study, on human thymus T cells.

Source material: thymocytes. The J gene is TRBJ2-1, the V gene TRBV7-7; 8 bases agree with TRBD2. The sequence was obtained from a boy under two years old with a congenital heart defect. CDR3: CASSSSAGGYNEQFF. The DNA of the CDR3 is TGTGCTAGCAGCTCTAGCGCGGGGGGATACAATGAGCAGTTCTTC.